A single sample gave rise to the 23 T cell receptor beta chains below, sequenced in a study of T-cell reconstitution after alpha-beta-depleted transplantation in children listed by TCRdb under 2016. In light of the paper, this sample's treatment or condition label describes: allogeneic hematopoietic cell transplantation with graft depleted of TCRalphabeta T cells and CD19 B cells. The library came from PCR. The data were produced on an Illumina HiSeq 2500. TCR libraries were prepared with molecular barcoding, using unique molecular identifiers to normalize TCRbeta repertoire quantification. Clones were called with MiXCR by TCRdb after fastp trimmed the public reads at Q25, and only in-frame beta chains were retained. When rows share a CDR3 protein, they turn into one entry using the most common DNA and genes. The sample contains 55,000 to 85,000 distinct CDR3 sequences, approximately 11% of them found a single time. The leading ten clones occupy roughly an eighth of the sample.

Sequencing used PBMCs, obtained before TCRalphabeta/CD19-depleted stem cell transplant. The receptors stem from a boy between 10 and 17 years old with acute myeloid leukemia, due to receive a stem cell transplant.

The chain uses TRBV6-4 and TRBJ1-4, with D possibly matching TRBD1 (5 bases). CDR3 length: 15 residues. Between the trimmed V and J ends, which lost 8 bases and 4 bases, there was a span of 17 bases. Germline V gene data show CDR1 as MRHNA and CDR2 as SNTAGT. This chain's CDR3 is CASVKVGGGNEKLFF. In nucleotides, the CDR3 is TGTGCCAGCGTCAAAGTCGGGGGGGGTAATGAAAAACTGTTTTTT.

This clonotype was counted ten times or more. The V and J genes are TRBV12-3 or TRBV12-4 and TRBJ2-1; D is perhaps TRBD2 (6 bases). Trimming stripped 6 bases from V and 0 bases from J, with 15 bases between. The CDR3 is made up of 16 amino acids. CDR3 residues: CASRPPGLSSYNEQFF. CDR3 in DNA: TGTGCCAGCAGGCCACCGGGACTCAGCTCCTACAATGAGCAGTTCTTC.

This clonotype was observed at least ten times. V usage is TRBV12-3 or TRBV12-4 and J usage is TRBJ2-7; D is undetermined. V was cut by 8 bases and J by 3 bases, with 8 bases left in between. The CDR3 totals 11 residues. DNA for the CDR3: TGTGCCAGCGCTCTCCTCTACGAGCAGTACTTC. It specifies CASALLYEQYF.

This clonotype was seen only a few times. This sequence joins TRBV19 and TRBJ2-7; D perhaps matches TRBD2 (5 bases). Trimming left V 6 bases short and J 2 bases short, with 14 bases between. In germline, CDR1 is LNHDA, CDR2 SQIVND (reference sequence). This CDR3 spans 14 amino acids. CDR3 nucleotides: TGTGCCAGTAGCCTCGGACTCCGGGCCTACGAGCAGTACTTC. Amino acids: CASSLGLRAYEQYF.

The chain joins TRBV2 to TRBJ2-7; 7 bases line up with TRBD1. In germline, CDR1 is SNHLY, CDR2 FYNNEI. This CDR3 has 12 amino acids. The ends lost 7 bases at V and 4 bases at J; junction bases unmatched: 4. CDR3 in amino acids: CASTGTAYEQYV. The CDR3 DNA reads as TGTGCCAGCACAGGGACAGCTTACGAGCAGTACGTC.

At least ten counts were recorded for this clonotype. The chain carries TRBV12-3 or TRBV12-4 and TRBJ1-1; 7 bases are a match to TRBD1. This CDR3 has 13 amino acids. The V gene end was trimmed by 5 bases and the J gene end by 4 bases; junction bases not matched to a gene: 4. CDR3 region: CASSLQGTTEAFF. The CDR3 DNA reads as TGTGCCAGCAGTCTACAGGGGACCACTGAAGCTTTCTTT.

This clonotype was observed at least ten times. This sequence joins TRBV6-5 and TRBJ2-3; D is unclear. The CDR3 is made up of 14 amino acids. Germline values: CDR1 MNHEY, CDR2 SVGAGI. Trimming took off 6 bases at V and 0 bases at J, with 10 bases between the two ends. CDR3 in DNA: TGTGCCAGCAGCCGACTGGCTAGCACAGATACGCAGTATTTT. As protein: CASSRLASTDTQYF.

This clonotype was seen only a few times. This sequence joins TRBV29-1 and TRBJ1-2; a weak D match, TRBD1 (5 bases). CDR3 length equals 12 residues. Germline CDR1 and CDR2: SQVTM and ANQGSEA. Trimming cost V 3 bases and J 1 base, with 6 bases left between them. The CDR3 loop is CSVDRVNYGYTF. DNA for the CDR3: TGCAGCGTTGACAGGGTTAACTATGGCTACACCTTC.

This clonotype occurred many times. The CDR3 loop is CASSSGRGTEAFF. The CDR3 coding sequence is TGTGCCAGCAGCTCCGGACGAGGGACTGAAGCTTTCTTT. The V call is TRBV7-2, the J call TRBJ1-1; D not resolved. The CDR3 has 13 residues. CDR1 and CDR2 from the germline V gene are SGHTA and FQGNSA. With 4 bases removed from V and 5 bases from J, the gap between germline ends came to 11 bases.

The CDR3 region has the DNA TGTGCCAGCAGCTTAAGTCGACGGGAGCAGTTCTTC. Translating gives CASSLSRREQFF. The chain combines TRBV7-9 with TRBJ2-1, with unresolved D. Between the trimmed V and J ends, which lost 2 bases and 10 bases, there was a span of 9 bases. The CDR3 contains 12 residues. Germline V gene sequence: CDR1 SEHNR, CDR2 FQNEAQ (reference sequence).

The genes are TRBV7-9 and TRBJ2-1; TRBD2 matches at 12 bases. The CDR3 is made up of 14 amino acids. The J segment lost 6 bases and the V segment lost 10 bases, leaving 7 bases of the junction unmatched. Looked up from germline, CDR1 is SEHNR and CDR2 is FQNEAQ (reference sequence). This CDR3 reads CANLTSGRPNEQFF. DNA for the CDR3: TGTGCCAACCTTACTAGCGGGAGGCCCAATGAGCAGTTCTTC.

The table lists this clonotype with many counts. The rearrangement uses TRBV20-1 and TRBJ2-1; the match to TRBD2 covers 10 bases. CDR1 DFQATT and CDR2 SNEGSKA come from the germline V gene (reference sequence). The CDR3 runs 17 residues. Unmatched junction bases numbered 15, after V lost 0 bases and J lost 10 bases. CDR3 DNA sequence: TGCAGTGCTAGAGATAGGTGGGCAGCGGGAGGGCCGGAGGAGCAGTTCTTC. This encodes CSARDRWAAGGPEEQFF.

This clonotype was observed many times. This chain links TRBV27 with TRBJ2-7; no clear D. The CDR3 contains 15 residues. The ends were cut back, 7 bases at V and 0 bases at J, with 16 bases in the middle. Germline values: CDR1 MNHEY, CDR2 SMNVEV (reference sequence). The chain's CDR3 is CASTQGPKISYEQYV. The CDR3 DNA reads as TGTGCCAGCACCCAAGGGCCTAAAATCTCCTACGAGCAGTACGTC.

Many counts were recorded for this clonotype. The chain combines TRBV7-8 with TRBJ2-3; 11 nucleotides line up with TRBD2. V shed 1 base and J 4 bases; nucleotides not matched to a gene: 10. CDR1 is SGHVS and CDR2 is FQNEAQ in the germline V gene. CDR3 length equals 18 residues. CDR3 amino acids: CASSLENLAGGMADTQYF. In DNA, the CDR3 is TGTGCCAGCAGCTTAGAGAATTTAGCGGGAGGGATGGCAGATACGCAGTATTTT.

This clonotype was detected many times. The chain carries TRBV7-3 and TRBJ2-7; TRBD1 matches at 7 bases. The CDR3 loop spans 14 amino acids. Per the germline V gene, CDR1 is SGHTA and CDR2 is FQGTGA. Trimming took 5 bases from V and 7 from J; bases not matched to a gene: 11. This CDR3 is CASSPKGGSREQYF. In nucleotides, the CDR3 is TGTGCCAGCAGCCCAAAAGGGGGCTCGCGGGAGCAGTACTTC.

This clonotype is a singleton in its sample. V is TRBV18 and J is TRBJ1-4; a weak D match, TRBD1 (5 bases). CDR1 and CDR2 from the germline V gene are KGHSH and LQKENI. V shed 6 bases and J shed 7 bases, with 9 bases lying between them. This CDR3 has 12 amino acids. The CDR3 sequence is CASSPGREKLFF. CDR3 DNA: TGTGCCAGCTCCCCGGGGCGTGAAAAACTGTTTTTT.

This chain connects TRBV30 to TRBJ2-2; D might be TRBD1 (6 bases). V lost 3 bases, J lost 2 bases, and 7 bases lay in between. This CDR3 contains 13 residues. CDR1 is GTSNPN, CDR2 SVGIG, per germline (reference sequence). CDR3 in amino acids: CAWRGANTGELFF. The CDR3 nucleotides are TGTGCCTGGAGGGGGGCTAACACCGGGGAGCTGTTTTTT.

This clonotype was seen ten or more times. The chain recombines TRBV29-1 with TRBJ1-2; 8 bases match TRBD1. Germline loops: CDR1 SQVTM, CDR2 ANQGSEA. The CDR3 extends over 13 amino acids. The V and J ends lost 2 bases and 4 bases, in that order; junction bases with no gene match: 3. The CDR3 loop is CSVEPGQGYGYTF. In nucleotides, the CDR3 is TGCAGCGTTGAACCCGGACAGGGCTATGGCTACACCTTC.

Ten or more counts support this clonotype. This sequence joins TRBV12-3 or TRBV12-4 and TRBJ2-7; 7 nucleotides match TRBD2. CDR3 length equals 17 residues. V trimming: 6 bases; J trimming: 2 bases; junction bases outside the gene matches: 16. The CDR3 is CASSGFSGVALTYEQYF. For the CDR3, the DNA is TGTGCCAGCAGCGGATTCAGCGGGGTGGCTTTAACCTACGAGCAGTACTTC.

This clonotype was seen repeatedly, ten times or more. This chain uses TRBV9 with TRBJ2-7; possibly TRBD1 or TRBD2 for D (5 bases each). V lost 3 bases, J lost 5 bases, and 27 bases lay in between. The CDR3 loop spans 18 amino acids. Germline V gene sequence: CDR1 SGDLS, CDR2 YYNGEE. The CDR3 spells CASSGHRDRSLLRDEQYF. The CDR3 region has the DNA TGTGCCAGCAGCGGACACCGGGACCGCAGCCTTTTGCGGGACGAGCAGTACTTC.

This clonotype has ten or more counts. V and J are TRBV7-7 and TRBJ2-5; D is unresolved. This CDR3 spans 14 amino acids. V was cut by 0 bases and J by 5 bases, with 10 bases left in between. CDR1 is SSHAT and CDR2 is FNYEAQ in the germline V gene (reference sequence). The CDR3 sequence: CASSLARMPETQYF. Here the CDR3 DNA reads TGTGCCAGCAGCTTAGCGCGGATGCCCGAGACCCAGTACTTC.

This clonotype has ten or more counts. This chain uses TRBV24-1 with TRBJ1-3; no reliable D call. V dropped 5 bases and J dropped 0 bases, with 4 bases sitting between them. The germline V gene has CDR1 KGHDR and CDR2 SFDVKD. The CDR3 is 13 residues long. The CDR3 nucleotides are TGTGCCACCAGTGGGACCTCTGGAAACACCATATATTTT. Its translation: CATSGTSGNTIYF.

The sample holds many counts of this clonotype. The CDR3 nucleotides are TGCAGCGTTGATAGGGACAGGGGCGAGACCCAGTACTTC. This sequence encodes CSVDRDRGETQYF. V usage is TRBV29-1 and J usage is TRBJ2-5; 10 nucleotides line up with TRBD1. From germline, CDR1 is SQVTM and CDR2 ANQGSEA. J lost 5 bases, V lost 3 bases, and 3 bases had no gene match. CDR3 length equals 13 residues.